These 10 T cell receptor beta chains were sequenced from one sample in a study of blood T cell repertoires in COVID-19. Data came from immunoSEQ multiplex PCR; TCRdb stores just in-frame clones and leaves some out. The sample yields about 48,000 clones, 70% to 90% seen once. What was sequenced was peripheral blood. The receptors were sampled from a woman older than 75 with acute or convalescent COVID-19.

The chain carries TRBV7-8 and TRBJ1-1; possible D gene TRBD1, 6 bases. V lost 4 bases, J lost 4 bases, and 10 bases lay in between. CDR3 length equals 13 residues. Germline-derived CDR1 and CDR2 are SGHVS and FQNEAQ. Written as DNA, the CDR3 is TGTGCCAGCAGCTCAGGGACAACCACTGAAGCTTTCTTT. Its translation: CASSSGTTTEAFF. Variable domain in full (rest from reference TRBV7-8 and TRBJ1-1): GAGVSQSPRYKVAKRGQDVALRCDPISGHVSLFWYQQALGQGPEFLTYFQNEAQLDKSGLPSDRFFAERPEGSVSTLKIQRTQQEDSAVYLCASSSGTTTEAFFGQGTRLTVV.

This clone was picked up a small number of times. The J gene is TRBJ2-3, the V gene TRBV30; 8 positions match TRBD1. The CDR3 loop spans 14 amino acids. After removal of 3 bases from V and 3 bases from J, the junction contained 5 bases not matched to a gene. CDR1 GTSNPN and CDR2 SVGIG come from the germline V gene (reference sequence). The CDR3 protein is CAWRRQGHTDTQYF. CDR3 bases: TGTGCCTGGAGACGACAGGGGCATACAGATACGCAGTATTTT.

This clone was seen just once. J is TRBJ2-5 and V is TRBV12-3 or TRBV12-4; TRBD2 is a possible D gene (6 bases). This CDR3 spans 12 amino acids. Trimming took off 6 bases at V and 9 bases at J, with 14 bases between the two ends. CDR3 sequence: CASRAGVAAQYF. DNA of the CDR3: TGTGCCAGCAGAGCGGGTGTTGCGGCCCAGTACTTC.

The chain uses TRBV30 and TRBJ1-5, with D possibly matching TRBD1 (6 bases). The CDR3 is made up of 15 amino acids. CDR1 GTSNPN and CDR2 SVGIG come from the germline V gene (reference sequence). Deletions cut 3 bases from V and 3 bases from J, with 15 bases between. In DNA, the CDR3 is TGTGCCTGGAGCACATATGGACAGAACAATCAGCCCCAGCATTTT. Amino acid sequence: CAWSTYGQNNQPQHF.

This chain connects TRBV10-1 to TRBJ1-5; a weak D match, TRBD1 (5 bases). The CDR3 runs 16 residues. The germline gives CDR1 WNHNN, CDR2 SYGVQD (reference sequence). Trimming removed 2 bases at V and 3 bases at J, with 14 bases between. CDR3 residues: CASSEGALEFNQPQHF. Written as DNA, the CDR3 is TGCGCCAGCAGTGAGGGGGCGTTAGAATTCAATCAGCCCCAGCATTTT.

This clone was counted only a few times. V gene TRBV4-1 combines with J gene TRBJ1-5; TRBD1 agrees at 8 bases. The length of the CDR3 is 15 residues. After removal of 1 base from V and 5 bases from J, the junction contained 4 bases not matched to a gene. Germline V gives CDR1 MGHRA, CDR2 YSYEKL. The CDR3 DNA reads as TGCGCCAGCAGCCAAGGACAGGGGCCCTATCAGCCCCAGCATTTT. As protein: CASSQGQGPYQPQHF.

The chain uses TRBV15 and TRBJ1-2, with 9 bases aligning to TRBD1. V shed 2 bases and J 6 bases; nucleotides not matched to a gene: 4. This CDR3 contains 14 residues. Germline V CDR1 and CDR2: LNHNV, YYDKDF (reference sequence). CDR3 region: CATSRPGTGNGYTF. The CDR3 nucleotides are TGTGCCACCAGCAGACCCGGGACAGGGAATGGCTACACCTTC.

Remarks on this clone: The final CDR3 position lacks the conserved phenylalanine or tryptophan, pointing to a likely read error. Because the CDR3's place on the DNA is in doubt, the DNA is left out and the CDR3 is given as listed by TCRdb. The genes are TRBV5-8 and TRBJ2-3; the table's TRBD2 call for D was not verified on the DNA. Counting both end residues, the CDR3 totals 12 amino acids. The germline gives CDR1 SGHTS, CDR2 YDEGEE. Here the CDR3 reads CASSLVLAGAFD.

This chain connects TRBV24-1 to TRBJ2-1, with a weak D call TRBD2 (7 bases). V lost 9 bases and J lost 6, with 14 bases in between. Germline V lookup: CDR1 KGHDR, CDR2 SFDVKD. The length of the CDR3 is 13 residues. The CDR3 DNA is TGTGCCACCGGCGGGGGCGAGATCAATGAGCAGTTCTTC. It yields the protein CATGGGEINEQFF.

This chain joins TRBV5-5 and TRBJ1-3; 7 bases agree with TRBD1. V was clipped by 0 bases and J by 4 bases; unmatched bases: 7. The CDR3 extends over 16 amino acids. CDR1 and CDR2 from the germline V gene are SGHKS and YYEKEE (reference sequence). CDR3 DNA sequence: TGTGCCAGCAGCTTGGAAGGCAGGGGGGACGGAAACACCATATATTTT. Encoded protein: CASSLEGRGDGNTIYF.